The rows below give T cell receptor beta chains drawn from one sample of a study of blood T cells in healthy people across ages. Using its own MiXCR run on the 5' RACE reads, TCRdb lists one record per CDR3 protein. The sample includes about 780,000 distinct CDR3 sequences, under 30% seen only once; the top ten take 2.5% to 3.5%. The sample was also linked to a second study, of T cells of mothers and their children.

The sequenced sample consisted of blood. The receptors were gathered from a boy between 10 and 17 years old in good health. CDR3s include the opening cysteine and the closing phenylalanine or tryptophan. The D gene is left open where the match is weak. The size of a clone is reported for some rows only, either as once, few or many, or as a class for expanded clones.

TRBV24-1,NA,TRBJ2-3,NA,TGTGCCACCAGTGATTCTGCAGGGGAGTACACAGATACGCAGTATTTT,CATSDSAGEYTDTQYF
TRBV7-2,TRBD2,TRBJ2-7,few,TGTGCCAGCAGCACGGGGGGGGGATTGGTTTACGAGCAGTACTTC,CASSTGGGLVYEQYF
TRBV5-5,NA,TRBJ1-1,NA,TGTGCCAGCAGCGTCACAGGGTCCGTAACTGAAGCTTTCTTT,CASSVTGSVTEAFF
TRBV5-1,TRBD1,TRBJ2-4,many,TGCGCCAGCAGCTTGGGACAGGGAAACATTCAGTACTTC,CASSLGQGNIQYF
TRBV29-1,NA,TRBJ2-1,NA,TGCAGCGTTGTTCTAGGAACCACCTTCAATGAGCAGTTCTTC,CSVVLGTTFNEQFF
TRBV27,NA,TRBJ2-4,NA,TGTGCCAGCAGTTTAGGGCAGGGGTTCGACATTCAGTACTTC,CASSLGQGFDIQYF
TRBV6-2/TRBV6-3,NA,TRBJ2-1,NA,TGTGCCAGCAGTTTCCGGGGGGCCAGGGATGAGCAGTTCTTC,CASSFRGARDEQFF
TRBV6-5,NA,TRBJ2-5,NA,TGTGCCAGCAGTTACTCTCCTAGGGGGGAGACCCAGTACTTC,CASSYSPRGETQYF
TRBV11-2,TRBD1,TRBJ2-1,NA,TGTGCCAGCCGACCGCCAGGGACAGAATACAATGAGCAGTTCTTC,CASRPPGTEYNEQFF
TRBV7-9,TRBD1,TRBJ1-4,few,TGTGCCAGCAGCCGTTCGGGACAGGCTAAAGAAAAACTGTTTTTT,CASSRSGQAKEKLFF
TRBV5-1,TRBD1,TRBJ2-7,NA,TGCGCCAGCAGCACTGGGACAGGGGGCACCCACGAGCAGTACTTC,CASSTGTGGTHEQYF
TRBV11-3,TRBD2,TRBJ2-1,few,TGTGCCAGCAGCTTAGATGGAGCGGGGGGCTACAATGAGCAGTTCTTC,CASSLDGAGGYNEQFF
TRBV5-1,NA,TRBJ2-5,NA,TGCGCCAGCAGCATCCGGGGACGTCAGGAGACCCAGTACTTC,CASSIRGRQETQYF
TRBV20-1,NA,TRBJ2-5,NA,TGCGGTGCTCCCCGAGCGAACCAAGAGACCCAGTACTTC,CGAPRANQETQYF
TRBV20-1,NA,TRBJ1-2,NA,TGCAGTGCGCCTACCCCCGGGACACCCTATGGCTACACCTTC,CSAPTPGTPYGYTF
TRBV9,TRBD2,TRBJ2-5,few,TGTGCCAGCAGCTTGGTTAGCGGGGAGGAAGAGACCCAGTACTTC,CASSLVSGEEETQYF
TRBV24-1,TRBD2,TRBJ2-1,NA,TGTGCCACCAAATCCAGCGGGGGGGTGGGCGAGCAGTTCTTC,CATKSSGGVGEQFF
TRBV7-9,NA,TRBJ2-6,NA,TGTGCCAGCAGCCCACCAGTCGTTGGGGCCAACGTCCTGACTTTC,CASSPPVVGANVLTF
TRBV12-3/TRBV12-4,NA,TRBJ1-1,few,TGTGCCAGCAGTTTGTATAGGCGAGGGGTAGGGGGGAACACTGGAGCTTTCTTT,CASSLYRRGVGGNTGAFF
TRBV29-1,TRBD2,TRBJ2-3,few,TGCAGCGTTGCCCCACTAGCGGGGGGCACAGATACGCAGTATTTT,CSVAPLAGGTDTQYF
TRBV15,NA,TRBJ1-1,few,TGTGCCACCAGCTATGGACGGACGAACACTGAAGCTTTCTTT,CATSYGRTNTEAFF
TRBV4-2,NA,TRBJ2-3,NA,TGTGCCAGCAGCCAAGTTTCGAGAAGAGGAGCCGAAACAGATACGCAGTATTTT,CASSQVSRRGAETDTQYF
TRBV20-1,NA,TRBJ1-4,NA,TGCAGTGCTAGGCCCGGGACCGGGTGGGAAAAACTGTTTTTT,CSARPGTGWEKLFF
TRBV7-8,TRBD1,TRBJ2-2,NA,TGTGCCAGCAGCTTAGGGCCGACAGGGGGTTTCACCGGGGAGCTGTTTTTT,CASSLGPTGGFTGELFF
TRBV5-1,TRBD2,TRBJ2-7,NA,TGCGCCAGCAGCTCCCTGACTGGCGGGGGATACGAGCAGTACTTC,CASSSLTGGGYEQYF
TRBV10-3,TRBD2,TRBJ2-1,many,TGTGCCATCAGTGATTCGAAAAGCCTCGGGACTAGCGGGGGGTTGGGCAATGAGCAGTTCTTC,CAISDSKSLGTSGGLGNEQFF
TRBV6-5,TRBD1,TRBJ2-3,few,TGTGCCAGCAGTACCTGGACAGGGGGCGGGGATACGCAGTATTTT,CASSTWTGGGDTQYF
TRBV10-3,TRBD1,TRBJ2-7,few,TGTGCCATCAGTGATCCGGGGTCGAGGGGGCAGCAGTACTTC,CAISDPGSRGQQYF
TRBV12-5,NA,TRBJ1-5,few,TGTGCTAGTGGTTTGGGCCGGGGGCCCCAGCATTTT,CASGLGRGPQHF
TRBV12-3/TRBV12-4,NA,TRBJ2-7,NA,TGTGCCAGCAGGAGGGACCCTACCTACGAGCAGTACTTC,CASRRDPTYEQYF
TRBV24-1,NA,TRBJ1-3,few,TGTGCCACCATGAGCTCTGGAAACACCATATATTTT,CATMSSGNTIYF
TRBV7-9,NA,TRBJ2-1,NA,TGTGCCAGCAGCTTGGGACTTGGGGCGAATGAGCAGTTCTTC,CASSLGLGANEQFF
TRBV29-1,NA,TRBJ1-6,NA,TGCAGCGTTCTGGTAGAAGATAATTCACCCCTCCACTTT,CSVLVEDNSPLHF
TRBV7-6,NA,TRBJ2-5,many,TGTGCCAGCAGCCCTAGACTAGTCGAGACCCAGTACTTC,CASSPRLVETQYF
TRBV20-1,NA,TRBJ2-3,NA,TGCAGTGCTAGAGATCCTAGCGTCACAGATACGCAGTATTTT,CSARDPSVTDTQYF
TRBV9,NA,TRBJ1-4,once,TGTGCCAGCAGCGTAGGTTCCGTAAATGAAAAACTGTTTTTT,CASSVGSVNEKLFF
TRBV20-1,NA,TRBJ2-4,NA,TGCAGTGCTCTACATAGGGGGGTTTTAAACATTCAGTACTTC,CSALHRGVLNIQYF